Presented here are 26 T cell receptor beta chains from one specimen sequenced in a study of cytomegalovirus exposure and HLA in healthy donors. Some clones are missing from TCRdb's copy, which holds only in-frame ones; the method was immunoSEQ multiplex PCR. The sample has approximately 60,000 clones; roughly 93% are singletons. The specimen sequenced was PBMCs. The receptors shown here come from a woman under 30 in good health and CMV-seronegative.

The CDR3 nucleotides read TGTGCCACCAGCAGGGGGGCAGGCGATGAGCAGTTCTTC. It is translated as CATSRGAGDEQFF. The genes are TRBV15 and TRBJ2-1, with a weak D call TRBD1 (6 bases). The CDR3 consists of 13 residues. Per germline, CDR1 LNHNV and CDR2 YYDKDF (reference sequence). V was pared by 3 bases and J by 8 bases, with 11 bases between.

J is TRBJ2-7 and V is TRBV18, with 9 positions matching TRBD1. Germline-derived CDR1 and CDR2 are KGHSH and LQKENI. Trimming cost V 3 bases and J 2 bases; bases outside gene matches: 5. This CDR3 contains 15 residues. CDR3 sequence (DNA): TGTGCCAGCTCACCTAGGACAGGGGACACCTACGAGCAGTACTTC. Protein: CASSPRTGDTYEQYF. Supplemented by reference TRBV18 and TRBJ2-7, the full variable domain reads NAGVMQNPRHLVRRRGQEARLRCSPMKGHSHVYWYRQLPEEGLKFMVYLQKENIIDESGMPKERFSAEFPKEGPSILRIQQVVRGDSAAYFCASSPRTGDTYEQYFGPGTRLTVT.

V is TRBV9 and J is TRBJ1-1; D unclear. V was cut by 0 bases and J by 10 bases, with 16 bases left in between. The CDR3 runs 14 residues. Germline V gene data show CDR1 as SGDLS and CDR2 as YYNGEE. The CDR3 bases are TGTGCCAGCAGCGTAGTCTGGGAGTGGCGTGGAGCTTTCTTT. This encodes CASSVVWEWRGAFF.

This clone was detected once. This chain links TRBV4-3 with TRBJ1-4, with a possible D match to TRBD1 (5 bases). The CDR3 consists of 13 residues. The germline V gene encodes CDR1 LGHNA and CDR2 YSLEER. V shed 0 bases and J shed 13 bases, with 12 bases lying between them. CDR3 nucleotide sequence: TGCGCCAGCAGCCAAGATTTGTCGGGACTACTGTTTTTT. Its translation is CASSQDLSGLLFF.

The V and J genes are TRBV28 and TRBJ2-2; D uncertain. Germline CDR1 and CDR2: MDHEN and SYDVKM. The V end lost 3 bases, the J end lost 3 bases, and 14 bases lay between the germline ends. The CDR3 loop spans 16 amino acids. The CDR3 sequence: CASSFSLLRDTGELFF. The CDR3 DNA sequence: TGTGCCAGCAGTTTTTCTCTGCTCCGGGACACCGGGGAGCTGTTTTTT.

The chain is built from TRBV28 and TRBJ2-7; tentative D call: TRBD1 (7 bases). Trimming left V 3 bases short and J 4 bases short, with 22 bases between. The V gene's germline CDR1 is MDHEN and CDR2 SYDVKM. The CDR3 extends over 17 amino acids. The CDR3 loop reads CASSFAGLQTGRYEQYV. DNA of the CDR3: TGTGCCAGCAGTTTCGCGGGGCTACAGACAGGGCGGTACGAGCAGTACGTC.

The genes are TRBV25-1 and TRBJ1-3; 8 nucleotides match TRBD1. The J segment lost 3 bases and the V segment lost 3 bases, leaving 1 base of the junction unmatched. Germline V gene sequence: CDR1 MGHDK, CDR2 SYGVNS. This CDR3 is 14 amino acids long. The CDR3 spells CASSEDRDGNTIYF. CDR3 DNA sequence: TGTGCCAGCAGTGAGGACAGGGATGGAAACACCATATATTTT. Complete variable domain (other parts from reference TRBV25-1 and TRBJ1-3): EADIYQTPRYLVIGTGKKITLECSQTMGHDKMYWYQQDPGMELHLIHYSYGVNSTEKGDLSSESTVSRIRTEHFPLTLESARPSHTSQYLCASSEDRDGNTIYFGEGSWLTVV.

The chain combines TRBV5-6 with TRBJ2-3; 16 nucleotides align to TRBD2. The CDR3 totals 16 residues. Germline CDR1 reads SGHDT; CDR2 reads YYEEEE. V was clipped by 4 bases and J by 6 bases; unmatched bases: 5. In nucleotides, the CDR3 is TGTGCCAGCAGCGGGGGACTAGCGGGAGGGCCGGATACGCAGTATTTT. This sequence encodes CASSGGLAGGPDTQYF.

The J gene is TRBJ1-1, the V gene TRBV6-1; no firm D call. This CDR3 contains 13 residues. Germline V CDR1 and CDR2: MNHNS, SASEGT. Trimming pared 5 bases from V and 5 bases from J, leaving 12 bases between. The CDR3 sequence is CASSPFTETEAFF. Here the CDR3 DNA reads TGTGCCAGCAGTCCCTTCACAGAAACTGAAGCTTTCTTT.

The chain has TRBV5-8 and TRBJ2-7; a possible D gene is TRBD1 (6 bases). Germline V gene lookup returns CDR1 SGHTS and CDR2 YDEGEE. The germline V and J ends were trimmed by 0 bases and 4 bases, with 14 bases remaining between them. The CDR3 totals 15 residues. The CDR3: CASSLEAGVGYEQYF. The DNA for the CDR3 is TGTGCCAGCAGCTTGGAGGCAGGGGTAGGGTACGAGCAGTACTTC. Looking up the rest from reference TRBV5-8 and TRBJ2-7 gives the full variable domain: EAGVTQSPTHLIKTRGQQATLRCSPISGHTSVYWYQQALGLGLQFLLWYDEGEERNRGNFPPRFSGRQFPNYSSELNVNALELEDSALYLCASSLEAGVGYEQYFGPGTRLTVT.

This clone appeared a few times. The chain links TRBV7-9 to TRBJ1-5; maybe TRBD1 (5 bases). Looked up from germline, CDR1 is SEHNR and CDR2 is FQNEAQ (reference sequence). The V end lost 4 bases, the J end lost 7 bases, and 14 bases lay between the germline ends. This CDR3 has 14 amino acids. The chain's CDR3 is CASSSGGFGQPQHF. Written as DNA, the CDR3 is TGTGCCAGCAGCTCGGGGGGTTTTGGCCAGCCCCAGCATTTT. The complete variable domain, with remaining parts taken from reference TRBV7-9 and TRBJ1-5, reads DTGVSQNPRHKITKRGQNVTFRCDPISEHNRLYWYRQTLGQGPEFLTYFQNEAQLEKSRLLSDRFSAERPKGSFSTLEIQRTEQGDSAMYLCASSSGGFGQPQHFGDGTRLSIL.

The V call is TRBV28, the J call TRBJ1-2; D is uncertain. Germline V lookup: CDR1 MDHEN, CDR2 SYDVKM. V shed 2 bases and J shed 0 bases, with 4 bases lying between them. The CDR3 is made up of 13 amino acids. CDR3 region: CASSLPANYGYTF. The CDR3 DNA follows: TGTGCCAGCAGTTTACCAGCTAACTATGGCTACACCTTC.

Concerning this clone: Other DNA sequences in this sample translate to the same CDR3. This chain connects TRBV7-2 to TRBJ1-2; no firm D call. Germline assignment: CDR1 SGHTA and CDR2 FQGNSA. The germline V and J ends were trimmed by 1 base and 8 bases, with 17 bases remaining between them. CDR3 length: 15 residues. CDR3 amino acids: CASSLDRGQLLGYTF. DNA of the CDR3: TGTGCCAGCAGCTTAGATCGCGGGCAACTGCTGGGCTACACCTTC.

This clone was seen a single time. The chain has TRBV9 and TRBJ1-3; 7 nucleotides match TRBD1. CDR3 length: 15 amino acids. CDR1 is SGDLS, CDR2 YYNGEE, per germline. The J segment lost 2 bases and the V segment lost 3 bases, leaving 5 bases of the junction unmatched. In nucleotides, the CDR3 is TGTGCCAGCAGCGCACAGGGGATTCCTGGAAACACCATATATTTT. It yields the protein CASSAQGIPGNTIYF.

The chain combines TRBV11-3 with TRBJ2-3; 7 bases map to TRBD1. The length of the CDR3 is 15 residues. Germline V lookup: CDR1 SGHNT, CDR2 YENEEA. V gave up 2 bases and J gave up 6 bases; unmatched junction bases: 8. The CDR3 is CASSLTGEYADTQYF. In DNA form, the CDR3 reads TGTGCCAGCAGCTTAACAGGGGAGTACGCGGATACGCAGTATTTT.

The CDR3 nucleotides read TGTGCCTGGAGGCAGGGGCTGAACACTGAAGCTTTCTTT. Translating it yields CAWRQGLNTEAFF. The chain has TRBV30 and TRBJ1-1, with TRBD1 as a possible D gene (6 bases). CDR1 and CDR2 (germline): GTSNPN, SVGIG (reference sequence). The CDR3 loop spans 13 amino acids. V lost 3 bases, J lost 0 bases, and 8 bases lay in between.

This rearrangement joins TRBV18 to TRBJ1-1; a possible D gene is TRBD1 (5 bases). V was pared by 8 bases and J by 13 bases, with 20 bases between. The CDR3 has 12 residues. The germline CDR1 and CDR2 sequences are KGHSH and LQKENI. This CDR3 is CASAEGRQGSFF. The CDR3 DNA is TGTGCCAGCGCGGAAGGACGGCAGGGTAGTTTCTTT.

The gene calls are TRBV11-1 and TRBJ1-1; TRBD1 agrees at 10 bases. Trimming cost V 5 bases and J 4 bases; bases outside gene matches: 13. The CDR3 contains 17 residues. CDR1 and CDR2 (germline): SGHAT, FQDESV (reference sequence). The CDR3 reads CASSLGRSGQGTTEAFF. DNA for the CDR3: TGTGCCAGCAGCCTGGGTAGATCGGGACAGGGGACCACTGAAGCTTTCTTT.

V gene TRBV5-5 combines with J gene TRBJ2-2; D not certain. The V gene lost 4 bases and the J gene lost 7 bases, with 11 bases spanning the gap. This CDR3 region has 13 residues. The V gene's germline CDR1 is SGHKS and CDR2 YYEKEE (reference sequence). CDR3 residues: CASSLVLDGELFF. The CDR3 coding sequence is TGTGCCAGCAGCCTCGTTCTAGACGGGGAGCTGTTTTTT. The whole variable domain, filled in from reference TRBV5-5 and TRBJ2-2, reads DAGVTQSPTHLIKTRGQQVTLRCSPISGHKSVSWYQQVLGQGPQFIFQYYEKEERGRGNFPDRFSARQFPNYSSELNVNALLLGDSALYLCASSLVLDGELFFGEGSRLTVL.

The gene calls are TRBV18 and TRBJ1-2; 10 bases are shared with TRBD1. This CDR3 comprises 16 residues. Germline assignment: CDR1 KGHSH and CDR2 LQKENI. With V trimmed by 0 bases and J by 7 bases, 8 bases remained unmatched. The CDR3 region is CASSPPSRQGAGGYTF. The CDR3 DNA reads as TGTGCCAGCTCACCACCTTCCCGACAGGGGGCCGGTGGCTACACCTTC.

J is TRBJ2-3 and V is TRBV27; 12 bases line up with TRBD2. CDR3 length equals 15 residues. Germline V gives CDR1 MNHEY, CDR2 SMNVEV (reference sequence). Trimming at V came to 5 bases and at J to 15 bases, leaving 15 bases not matched to a gene. The CDR3 nucleotides are TGTGCCAGCAGTCCGAGACTAGCGGGGGTACCAAACCAATATTTT. Its translation: CASSPRLAGVPNQYF.

This chain connects TRBV6-1 to TRBJ1-6, with 10 bases matching TRBD1. J lost 9 bases, V lost 5 bases, and 4 bases had no gene match. The CDR3 has 14 amino acids. Germline CDR1 and CDR2: MNHNS and SASEGT. CDR3 in DNA: TGTGCCAGCAGTTCGGGGACAGGGGTTTCACCCCTCCACTTT. Amino acids: CASSSGTGVSPLHF.

The chain is built from TRBV7-6 and TRBJ2-7, with no clear D. This CDR3 comprises 14 residues. Germline assignment: CDR1 SGHVS and CDR2 FNYEAQ. V was shortened by 5 bases and J by 0 bases, with 11 bases between the two germline ends. The CDR3 sequence is CASSLNTVSYEQYF. The DNA for the CDR3 is TGTGCCAGCAGCCTGAATACAGTCTCCTACGAGCAGTACTTC.

The V and J genes are TRBV29-1 and TRBJ2-1; 12 nucleotides line up with TRBD2. Trimming at V came to 3 bases and at J to 9 bases, leaving 12 bases not matched to a gene. Germline CDR1 SQVTM, CDR2 ANQGSEA. This CDR3 has 16 amino acids. In nucleotides, the CDR3 is TGCAGCGTTGAGCTAGCGGGAGGGCCGAGTCCCAGTGAGCAGTTCTTC. It codes for CSVELAGGPSPSEQFF.

V and J are TRBV11-2 and TRBJ1-5; TRBD1 aligns across 10 bases. Trimming cost V 3 bases and J 3 bases; bases outside gene matches: 2. Germline values: CDR1 SGHAT, CDR2 FQNNGV. The CDR3 sequence is 15 residues long. The DNA of the CDR3 is TGTGCCAGCAGCTTCGGGACAGGGGTCAATCAGCCCCAGCATTTT. Translation: CASSFGTGVNQPQHF.

The chain recombines TRBV7-2 with TRBJ2-1, with 13 nucleotides matching TRBD2. V gave up 3 bases and J gave up 9 bases; unmatched junction bases: 5. The length of the CDR3 is 15 residues. Germline loops: CDR1 SGHTA, CDR2 FQGNSA. The CDR3 here is CASSFGTSGISEQFF. CDR3 nucleotide sequence: TGTGCCAGCAGCTTCGGGACTAGCGGGATTAGTGAGCAGTTCTTC.